This TCR beta chain was sequenced during a study of lung T cells in sarcoidosis with Löfgren's syndrome. As regards this clonotype: Its antigen is undetermined.

TCRdb itself ran the reads through MiXCR, one entry per CDR3 protein. Among several thousand distinct CDR3 sequences listed, over 20% were seen once. Study-level results: Versus controls, Löfgren's syndrome patients reportedly showed TRAV12-1 and TRBV2 as most expanded. Multiple Löfgren's syndrome patients reportedly shared TRAV12-1 and TRBV2 CDR3 motifs.

The CDR3 extends over 12 amino acids. V was pared by 3 bases and J by 6 bases, with 5 bases between. Germline V gives CDR1 MNHEY, CDR2 SMNVEV (reference sequence). The chain uses TRBV27 and TRBJ2-2; D remains unclear. The sequence came from a human donor with sarcoidosis (Löfgren's syndrome or another form), or a control subject (not recorded which). Sequencing was carried out using CD4+ T cells from bronchoalveolar lavage fluid. DNA of the CDR3: TGTGCCAGCAGTTTTCTGGCCGGGGAGCTGTTTTTT. Its protein is CASSFLAGELFF.